This T cell receptor (beta chain) stems from a study of blood T cell repertoires in COVID-19. The overall study: In each case, the material was cDNA or gDNA derived from T cells, B-cell-depleted T cells, or PBMCs.

Profiled with immunoSEQ multiplex PCR; TCRdb holds only in-frame clones, not every one. The sample yields 100,000 to 150,000 clones, roughly 83% seen once. The sample consisted of peripheral blood. The sequence was obtained from a man in his 60s with acute or convalescent COVID-19.

The CDR3 region is CASSSLRGNTEAFF. CDR3 nucleotide sequence: TGTGCCAGCAGCTCCTTGCGGGGGAACACTGAAGCTTTCTTT. The rearrangement joins TRBV5-6 to TRBJ1-1; D gene uncertain. The CDR3 is 14 residues long. V was cut by 3 bases and J by 1 base, with 10 bases left in between. Germline-derived CDR1 and CDR2 are SGHDT and YYEEEE.